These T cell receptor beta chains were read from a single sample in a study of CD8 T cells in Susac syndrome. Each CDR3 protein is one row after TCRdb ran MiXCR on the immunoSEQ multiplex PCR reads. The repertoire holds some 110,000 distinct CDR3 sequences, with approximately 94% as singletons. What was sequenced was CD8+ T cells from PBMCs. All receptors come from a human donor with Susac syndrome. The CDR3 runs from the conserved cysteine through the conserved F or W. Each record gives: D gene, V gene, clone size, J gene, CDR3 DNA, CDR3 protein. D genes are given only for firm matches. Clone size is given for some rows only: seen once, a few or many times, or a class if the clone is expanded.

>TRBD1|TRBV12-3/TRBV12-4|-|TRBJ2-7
TGTGCCAGCAGTGATCACAGGGGGCGCGACGAGCAGTACTTC
CASSDHRGRDEQYF
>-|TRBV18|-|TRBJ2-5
TGTGCCAGCTCACGAATGTGGGGACAAGAGACCCAGTACTTC
CASSRMWGQETQYF
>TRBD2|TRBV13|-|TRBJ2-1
TGTGCCAGCACCAATAGCGGGGAGGACAATGAGCAGTTCTTC
CASTNSGEDNEQFF
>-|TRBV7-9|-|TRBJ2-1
TGTGCCAGCAGCGGTGACTCAAATTGGCAGTTCTTC
CASSGDSNWQFF
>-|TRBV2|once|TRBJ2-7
TGTGCCAGCAGTGAGGGTCCCCAGGGAATGGCCTACGAGCAGTACTTC
CASSEGPQGMAYEQYF
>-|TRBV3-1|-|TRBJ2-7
TGTGCCAGCAGCCAAGACCTGGCCAGGGCCTACGAGCAGTACTTC
CASSQDLARAYEQYF
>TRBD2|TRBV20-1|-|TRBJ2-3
TGCAGTGTCCCGGGGGGGCCGGGCACAGATACGCAGTATTTT
CSVPGGPGTDTQYF
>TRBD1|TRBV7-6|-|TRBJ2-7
TGTGCCAGCAGCTTCAGGGGGCTAGGCTACGAGCAGTACTTC
CASSFRGLGYEQYF
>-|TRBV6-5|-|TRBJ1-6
TGTGCCAGCAGTTACAGGGACGGTTCACCCCTCCACTTT
CASSYRDGSPLHF
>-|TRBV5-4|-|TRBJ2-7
TGTGCCAGCAGCTACTATTCTGGGGAGCAGTACTTC
CASSYYSGEQYF
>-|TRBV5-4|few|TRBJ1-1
TGTGCCAGCAGCTCCTACACTGAAGCTTTCTTT
CASSSYTEAFF
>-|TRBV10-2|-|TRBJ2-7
TGCGCCAGCAACTCCCCCGGCGCCGAGCAGTACTTC
CASNSPGAEQYF
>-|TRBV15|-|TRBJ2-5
TGTGCCACCAGCAGGTGGGGAGGGGGAGAGACCCAGTACTTC
CATSRWGGGETQYF
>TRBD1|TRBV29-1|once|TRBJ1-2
TGCAGCGTTGAAGATCCTTCCTTGGGACAGGGGATCGACTATGGCTACACCTTC
CSVEDPSLGQGIDYGYTF
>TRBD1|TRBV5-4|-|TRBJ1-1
TGTGCCAGCAGCTACCGGACAGGGAACGAAGCTTTCTTT
CASSYRTGNEAFF
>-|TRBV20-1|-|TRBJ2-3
TGCAGTGCGGAGTGGTCCCTAGAGGGGCTCACAGATACGCAGTATTTT
CSAEWSLEGLTDTQYF
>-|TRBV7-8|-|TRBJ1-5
TGTGCCAGCAGCGCGCGGCGGGATCGGGGGCAGCCCCAGCATTTT
CASSARRDRGQPQHF
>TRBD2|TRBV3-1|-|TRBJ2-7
TGTGCCAGCAGCCAAGGACTAGCGGGGAATTACGAGCAGTACTTC
CASSQGLAGNYEQYF
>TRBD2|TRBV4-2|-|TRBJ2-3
TGTGCCAGCAGCCAAGCCCCCGGGGTAGCGGGTTATGATACGCAGTATTTT
CASSQAPGVAGYDTQYF
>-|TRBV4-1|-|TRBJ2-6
TGCGCCAGCAGCCAAGAACCCTCTTCAGGGGCCAACGTCCTGACTTTC
CASSQEPSSGANVLTF
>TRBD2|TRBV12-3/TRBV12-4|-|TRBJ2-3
TGTGCCAGCAGCCGACTAGCGGGCACAGATACGCAGTATTTT
CASSRLAGTDTQYF
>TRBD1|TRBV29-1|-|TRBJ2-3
TGCAGCGTTGAAGGGGCAGGGGGTATTAGCACAGATACGCAGTATTTT
CSVEGAGGISTDTQYF
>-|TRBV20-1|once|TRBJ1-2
TGCAGTGCTAGAGATAGTCGCGTCGACTATGGCTACACCTTC
CSARDSRVDYGYTF
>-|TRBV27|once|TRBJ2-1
TGTGCCAGCACCCCAACAGCCAACAATGAGCAGTTCTTC
CASTPTANNEQFF